Presented here are 2 T cell receptor beta chains from one specimen sequenced in a study of naive and memory T cell subsets. TCR cDNA received a 3' ligated oligonucleotide that carried a UMI. Amplification of ligated cDNA took four PCR rounds with SP2 and nested alpha and beta constant primers. TCRdb reprocessed the UMI-ligation and nested PCR reads via MiXCR and lists one record per CDR3 protein. The profile shows about 26,000 distinct CDR3 sequences, 5.2% of them singletons. The sequencing input was blood. These receptors were collected from an adult in good health.

Many counts were recorded for this clonotype. The chain employs TRBV28 and TRBJ2-1; D assignment may be TRBD1 or TRBD2 (6 bases each). Germline-derived CDR1 and CDR2 are MDHEN and SYDVKM. V shed 5 bases and J shed 7 bases, with 15 bases lying between them. The CDR3 sequence is 14 residues long. CDR3: CASSPGGVQNEQFF. The CDR3 DNA reads as TGTGCCAGCAGTCCCGGGGGCGTTCAGAATGAGCAGTTCTTC.

Ten or more counts support this clonotype. The chain couples TRBV7-2 to TRBJ2-7; 8 bases align to TRBD1. The CDR3 totals 18 residues. The V segment lost 1 base and the J segment 3 bases; nucleotides outside the gene matches: 14. From germline, CDR1 is SGHTA and CDR2 FQGNSA. The CDR3 DNA is TGTGCCAGCAGCTTAGATGGGGGGACAGGACTCCTCCTCTACGAGCAGTACTTC. Encoded protein: CASSLDGGTGLLLYEQYF.